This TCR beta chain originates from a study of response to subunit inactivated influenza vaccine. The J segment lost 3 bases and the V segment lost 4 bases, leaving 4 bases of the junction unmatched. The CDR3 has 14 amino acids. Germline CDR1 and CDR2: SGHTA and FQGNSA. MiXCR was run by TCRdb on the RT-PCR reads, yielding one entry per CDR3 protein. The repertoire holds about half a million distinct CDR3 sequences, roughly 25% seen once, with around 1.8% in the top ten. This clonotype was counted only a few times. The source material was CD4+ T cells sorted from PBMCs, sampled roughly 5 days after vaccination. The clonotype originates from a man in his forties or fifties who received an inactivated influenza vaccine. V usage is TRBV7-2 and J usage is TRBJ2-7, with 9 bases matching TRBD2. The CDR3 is CASSSGTSLYEQYF. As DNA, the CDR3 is TGTGCCAGCAGCTCCGGGACTAGCCTCTACGAGCAGTACTTC.